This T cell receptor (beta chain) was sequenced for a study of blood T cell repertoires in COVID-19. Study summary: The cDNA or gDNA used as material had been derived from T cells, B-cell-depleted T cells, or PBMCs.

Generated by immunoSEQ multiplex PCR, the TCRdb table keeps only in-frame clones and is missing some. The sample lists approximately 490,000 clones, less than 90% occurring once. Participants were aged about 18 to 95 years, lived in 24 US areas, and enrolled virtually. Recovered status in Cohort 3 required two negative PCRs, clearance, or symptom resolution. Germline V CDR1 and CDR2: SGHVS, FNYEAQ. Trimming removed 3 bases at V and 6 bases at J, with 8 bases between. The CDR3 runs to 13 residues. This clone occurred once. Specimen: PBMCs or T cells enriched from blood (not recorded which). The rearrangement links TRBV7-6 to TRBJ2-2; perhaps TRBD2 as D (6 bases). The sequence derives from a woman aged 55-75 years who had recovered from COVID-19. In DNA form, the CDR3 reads TGTGCCAGCAGCTTCGGAGGGGCCGGGGAGCTGTTTTTT. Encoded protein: CASSFGGAGELFF.